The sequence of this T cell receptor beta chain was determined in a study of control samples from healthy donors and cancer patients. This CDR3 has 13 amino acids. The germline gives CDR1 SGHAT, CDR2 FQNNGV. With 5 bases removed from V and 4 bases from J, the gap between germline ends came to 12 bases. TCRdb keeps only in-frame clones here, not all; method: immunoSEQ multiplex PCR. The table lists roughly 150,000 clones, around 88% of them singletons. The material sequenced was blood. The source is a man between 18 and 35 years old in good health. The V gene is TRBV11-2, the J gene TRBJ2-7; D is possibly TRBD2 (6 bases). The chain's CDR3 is CASSRTGLYEQYF. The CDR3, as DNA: TGTGCCAGCAGCCGTACGGGACTTTACGAGCAGTACTTC.